Listed here are 5 T cell receptor beta chains from one sample, sequenced in a study of OX40 agonist ivuxolimab in advanced cancers. Generated by immunoSEQ multiplex PCR, the TCRdb table keeps only in-frame clones and is missing some. The sample holds around 94,000 clones, about 90% seen once. Sequencing was performed on CD4+ or CD8+ T cells sorted from blood, taken in a trial of the OX40 agonist ivuxolimab. Receptors were obtained from an adult with an advanced solid tumor such as melanoma, head and neck, liver or kidney cancer.

This rearrangement joins TRBV6-1 to TRBJ2-5; D is perhaps TRBD1 or TRBD2 (5 bases each). CDR1 and CDR2 from the germline V gene are MNHNS and SASEGT. There are 14 residues in the CDR3. Trimming shortened V by 10 bases and J by 2 bases, and 17 bases separated the two germline ends. This chain's CDR3 is CATTTGTGQETQYF. The CDR3 bases are TGTGCCACCACCACCGGGACGGGGCAAGAGACCCAGTACTTC.

This chain joins TRBV7-3 and TRBJ2-1, with 9 bases identical to TRBD1. The CDR3 runs to 16 residues. Germline V gives CDR1 SGHTA, CDR2 FQGTGA. J lost 7 bases, V lost 1 base, and 8 bases had no gene match. The CDR3 nucleotides read TGTGCCAGCAGCTTAATCGCGGGACAGGGATTAAATGAGCAGTTCTTC. The encoded protein is CASSLIAGQGLNEQFF.

V is TRBV30 and J is TRBJ2-3; TRBD2 matches at 7 bases. Per the germline V gene, CDR1 is GTSNPN and CDR2 is SVGIG (reference sequence). This CDR3 contains 18 residues. The V gene end was trimmed by 0 bases and the J gene end by 5 bases; junction bases not matched to a gene: 17. The DNA of the CDR3 is TGTGCCTGGAGTGTACGCCAACCTGGACGCGGGAGAGGAGATACGCAGTATTTT. Residues: CAWSVRQPGRGRGDTQYF.

V and J are TRBV5-1 and TRBJ2-1; TRBD2 aligns across 7 bases. V shed 2 bases and J 10 bases; nucleotides not matched to a gene: 9. CDR1 and CDR2 from the germline V gene are SGHRS and YFSETQ. This CDR3 spans 14 amino acids. CDR3 residues: CASSFLAGEREQFF. The CDR3 DNA follows: TGCGCCAGCAGCTTCCTGGCGGGAGAACGGGAGCAGTTCTTC.

The rearrangement links TRBV19 to TRBJ2-3; D gene uncertain. Per germline, CDR1 LNHDA and CDR2 SQIVND (reference sequence). The V end lost 5 bases, the J end lost 1 base, and 7 bases lay between the germline ends. This CDR3 comprises 13 residues. The CDR3 bases are TGTGCCAGTAGTCGGCCGGGCACAGATACGCAGTATTTT. It yields the protein CASSRPGTDTQYF.